The text below deals with one TCR beta chain. Its antigen is currently unknown. The sample is drawn from a study of cytomegalovirus exposure and HLA in healthy donors. Study details: An early data release held some 85 million unique TCRs from HLA-typed donors.

Findings and limits, study-wide: In vitro data verified three CMV-associated chains as specific for CMV antigens. V- and J-gene trimming in TCR beta was tied to a missense DCLRE1C variant by an analysis performed later.

The CDR3 covers 14 residues. Trimming cost V 8 bases and J 7 bases; bases outside gene matches: 10. Germline-derived CDR1 and CDR2 are PRHDT and FYEKMQ (reference sequence). Amplification used 60 Vbeta primers and 13 Jbeta primers. Original analysis: Per a later analysis, the number of unique TCR beta chains was 75 million to 90 million, of which about 11 million were shared. Sequencing used immunoSEQ multiplex PCR; TCRdb keeps in-frame clones, though not all of them. V and J calls and clone size are those listed in that table; D and trimming were worked out from the DNA. The table lists about 110,000 clones, 79% of them singletons, with 2.5% to 3% in the top ten.

The sequence was collected from a woman between 18 and 29 years old in good health and CMV-seropositive. Specimen: PBMCs. The J gene is TRBJ2-1, the V gene TRBV13; 8 nucleotides align to TRBD2. The CDR3 here is CASAERENGNEQFF. The DNA of the CDR3 is TGTGCCAGCGCTGAGCGGGAGAATGGGAATGAGCAGTTCTTC.